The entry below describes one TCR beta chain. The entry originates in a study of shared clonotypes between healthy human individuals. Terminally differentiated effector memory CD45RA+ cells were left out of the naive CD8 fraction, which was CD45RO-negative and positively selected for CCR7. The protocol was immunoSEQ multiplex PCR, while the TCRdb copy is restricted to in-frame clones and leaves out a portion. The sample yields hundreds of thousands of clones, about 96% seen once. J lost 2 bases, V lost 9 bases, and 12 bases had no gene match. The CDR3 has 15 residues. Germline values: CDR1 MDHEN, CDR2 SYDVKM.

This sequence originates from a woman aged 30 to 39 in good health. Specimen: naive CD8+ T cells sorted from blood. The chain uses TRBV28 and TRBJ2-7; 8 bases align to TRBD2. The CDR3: CASGGAGVLTYEQYF. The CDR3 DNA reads TGTGCCAGTGGGGGAGCGGGAGTGTTGACCTACGAGCAGTACTTC.